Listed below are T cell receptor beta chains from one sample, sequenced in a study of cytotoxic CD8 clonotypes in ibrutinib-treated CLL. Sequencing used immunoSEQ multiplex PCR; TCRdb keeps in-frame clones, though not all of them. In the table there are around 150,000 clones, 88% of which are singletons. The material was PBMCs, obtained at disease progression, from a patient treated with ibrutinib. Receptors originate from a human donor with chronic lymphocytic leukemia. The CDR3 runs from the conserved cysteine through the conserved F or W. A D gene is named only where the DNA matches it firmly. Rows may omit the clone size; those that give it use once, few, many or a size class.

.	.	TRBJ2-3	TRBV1	TGCACCAGCAGCCCAGCGAAAGGGCGGTCAGCGGGACGGGCAGATACGCAGTATTTT	CTSSPAKGRSAGRADTQYF
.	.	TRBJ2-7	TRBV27	TGTGCCAGCAGTTTATCGTTTTGGTATTACGAGCAGTACTTC	CASSLSFWYYEQYF
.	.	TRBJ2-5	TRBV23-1	TGCGCCAGCAGTCAATGGCGGCCTGGGAAACTCCAAGAGACCCAGTACTTC	CASSQWRPGKLQETQYF
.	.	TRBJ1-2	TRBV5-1	TGCGCCAGCAGCGCGGACCTAGGGGGAGGCTATGGCTACACCTTC	CASSADLGGGYGYTF
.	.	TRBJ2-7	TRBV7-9	TGTGCCAGCAGCTTGGGCGACGAGCAGTACTTC	CASSLGDEQYF
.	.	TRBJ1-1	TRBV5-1	TGCGCCAGCAGCTTGGCCCGGCCGGGGACTGAAGCTTTCTTT	CASSLARPGTEAFF
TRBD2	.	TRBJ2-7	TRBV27	TGTGCCAGCAGTTTTTACGATGGGACTAGCGGTAGAAACGAGCAGTACTTC	CASSFYDGTSGRNEQYF
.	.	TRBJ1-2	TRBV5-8	TGTGCCAGCAGCCGGCTCGCTGGCTACACCTTC	CASSRLAGYTF
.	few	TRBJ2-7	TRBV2	TGTGCCAGCAGTGGTGGCAGGGGATACGAGCAGTACTTC	CASSGGRGYEQYF
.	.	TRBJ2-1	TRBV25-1	TGTGCCAGTGAGCGGGCCTTCTACAATGAGCAGTTCTTC	CASERAFYNEQFF
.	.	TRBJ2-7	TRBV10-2	TGCGCCAGCAGTGCGGGAGCGGAAAGGGGTTCCTACGAGCAGTACTTC	CASSAGAERGSYEQYF
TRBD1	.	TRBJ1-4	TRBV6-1	TGTGCCAGCAGTGATACAGACAGGGTGGCCGGAAAACTGTTTTTT	CASSDTDRVAGKLFF
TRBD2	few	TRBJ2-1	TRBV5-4	TGTGCCAGCAGCCCGGGACTAGCGGGCCCCAATGAGCAGTTCTTC	CASSPGLAGPNEQFF
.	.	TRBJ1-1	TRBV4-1	TGCGCCAGCAGCCAAGGGGGAAACACTGAAGCTTTCTTT	CASSQGGNTEAFF
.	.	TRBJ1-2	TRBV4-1	TGCGCCAGCAGCCAAGTGACGGGAGACTATGGCTACACCTTC	CASSQVTGDYGYTF
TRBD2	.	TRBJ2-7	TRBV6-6	TGTGCCAGCACCATTGGACTAGCGGGTAGTTACGAGCAGTACTTC	CASTIGLAGSYEQYF
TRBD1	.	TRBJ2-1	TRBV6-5	TGTGCCAGCACGATAAGACAGGGAAACAATGAGCAGTTCTTC	CASTIRQGNNEQFF
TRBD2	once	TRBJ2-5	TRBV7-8	TGTGCCAGCAGCTTTCCCCGGACGGGGGGACAAGAGACCCAGTACTTC	CASSFPRTGGQETQYF
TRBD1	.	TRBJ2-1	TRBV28	TGTGCCAGCAGCCCTATGGACAGGGTTGAGCAGTTCTTC	CASSPMDRVEQFF
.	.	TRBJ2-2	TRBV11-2	TGTGCCAGCAGCTTAGGCCAAGGGGGGTCGACCGGGGAGCTGTTTTTT	CASSLGQGGSTGELFF
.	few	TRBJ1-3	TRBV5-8	TGTGCCAGCAGCTTGGTTGGGACACACTCTGGAAACACCATATATTTT	CASSLVGTHSGNTIYF
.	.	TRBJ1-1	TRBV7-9	TGTGCCAGCAGCTTATATCAGGGAAGTTACACTGAAGCTTTCTTT	CASSLYQGSYTEAFF
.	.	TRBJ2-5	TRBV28	TGTGCCAGCAGACCGGCGGTAACAACTAGAGCGGGAGAGACCCAGTACTTC	CASRPAVTTRAGETQYF
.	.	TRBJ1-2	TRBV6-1	TGTGCCAGCAGTGAAGCCGCCTGGGGGCTCCCTTATGGCTACACCTTC	CASSEAAWGLPYGYTF
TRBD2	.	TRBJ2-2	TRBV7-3	TGTGCCAGCAGCTCGGCGGGGGGCACCGGGGAGCTGTTTTTT	CASSSAGGTGELFF
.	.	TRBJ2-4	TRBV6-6	TGTGCCAGCAGTTACTCGGACCCGACAGGGGAGGGCATTCAGTACTTC	CASSYSDPTGEGIQYF
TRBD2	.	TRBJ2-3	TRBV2	TGTGCCAGCATGTTGACTAGCGCCACAGATACGCAGTATTTT	CASMLTSATDTQYF
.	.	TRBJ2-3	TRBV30	TGTGCCTGGAGTCTCCGGAATACAGATACGCAGTATTTT	CAWSLRNTDTQYF
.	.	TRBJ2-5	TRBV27	TGTGCCAGCAGTGGGGGGAGTCGACAAGAGACCCAGTACTTC	CASSGGSRQETQYF
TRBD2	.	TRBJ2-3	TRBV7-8	TGTGCCAGCAGGAGCGTTAGCGGGAGCACAGATACGCAGTATTTT	CASRSVSGSTDTQYF
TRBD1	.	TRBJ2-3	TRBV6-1	TGTGCCAGCAGTAAGGGACAGTCTCACACAGATACGCAGTATTTT	CASSKGQSHTDTQYF
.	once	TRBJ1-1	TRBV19	TGTGCCAGTATCCCCGCGATCAGCACTGAAGCTTTCTTT	CASIPAISTEAFF
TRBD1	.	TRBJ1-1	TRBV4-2	TGTGCCAGCAGCCTTGACTGGACAGGGGGTATCACTGAAGCTTTCTTT	CASSLDWTGGITEAFF
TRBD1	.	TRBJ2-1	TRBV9	TGTGCCAGCAGCTCGCCCCCAGGACAGGCCTACAATGAGCAGTTCTTC	CASSSPPGQAYNEQFF
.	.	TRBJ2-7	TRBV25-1	TGTGCCAGCAGTACAGGCACACTAAACGAGCAGTACTTC	CASSTGTLNEQYF
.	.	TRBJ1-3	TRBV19	TGTGCCAGTAGTCCGGTCCTCAGGGGTGCCTCTGGAAACACCATATATTTT	CASSPVLRGASGNTIYF
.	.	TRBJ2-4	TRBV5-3	TGTGCCAGAAGCGCCGGCAGGGTAAAGCTAGCCAAAAACATTCAGTACTTC	CARSAGRVKLAKNIQYF
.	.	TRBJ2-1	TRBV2	TGTGCCAGCAGCCCGTATGAGCAGTTCTTC	CASSPYEQFF
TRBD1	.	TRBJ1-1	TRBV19	TGTGCGTCGGGCAGGGGGAATACTGAAGCTTTCTTT	CASGRGNTEAFF
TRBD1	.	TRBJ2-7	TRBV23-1	TGCGCCAGCAGTCAATCGGGGACAGGCCCGAGATCAGGCTACGAGCAGTACTTC	CASSQSGTGPRSGYEQYF
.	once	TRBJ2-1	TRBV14	TGTGCCAGCAGCCATAGAACGGGCCTCCTCTTCCATGAGCAGTTCTTC	CASSHRTGLLFHEQFF
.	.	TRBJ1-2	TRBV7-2	TGTGCCAGCAGCTTCCAGGAGAGGAGAGGCTACACCTTC	CASSFQERRGYTF
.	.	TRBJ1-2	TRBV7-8	TGTGCCAGCAGTTTCTCGCCCCTAAGTCCAGAAGCTCGCTATGGCTACACCTTC	CASSFSPLSPEARYGYTF
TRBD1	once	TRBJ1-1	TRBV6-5	TGTGCCAGCACCTGGACAGGAGACTACGCTTTCTTT	CASTWTGDYAFF
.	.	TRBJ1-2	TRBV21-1	TGTGCCAGCTGGGCCAGAAATGGCTACACCTTC	CASWARNGYTF
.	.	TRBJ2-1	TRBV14	TGTGCCAGCAGCCAAGATCAGGGTGATGAGCAGTTCTTC	CASSQDQGDEQFF
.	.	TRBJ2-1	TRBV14	TGTGCCAGCAGCCAAGCGGCCTCCTACAATGAGCAGTTCTTC	CASSQAASYNEQFF
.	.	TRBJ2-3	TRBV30	TGTGCCTGGCAAAAGATGGACTACTCCACAGATACGCAGTATTTT	CAWQKMDYSTDTQYF
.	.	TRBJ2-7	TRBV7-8	TGTGCCAGCAGCTTCGGACGCACGTCAGCCTACGAGCAGTACTTC	CASSFGRTSAYEQYF
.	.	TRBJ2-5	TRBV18	TGTGCCAGCTCGCGCGAATTGGGGGGAGAGGAGACCCAGTACTTC	CASSRELGGEETQYF
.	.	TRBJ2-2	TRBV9	TGTGCCAGCAGCGTAGTTTTCCGGGAGCGGTGGAACACCGGGGAGCTGTTTTTT	CASSVVFRERWNTGELFF
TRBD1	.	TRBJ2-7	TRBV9	TGTGCCAGCAGCTTCCGGGACAGACATTACGAGCAGTACTTC	CASSFRDRHYEQYF
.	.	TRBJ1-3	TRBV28	TGTGCCAGCAGAGCCGCTCAGGGCGGTGGAAACACCATATATTTT	CASRAAQGGGNTIYF
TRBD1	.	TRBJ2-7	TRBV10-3	TGTGCCATCAGCCCAACCCTCGGACAGGGGAGCGAGCAGTACTTC	CAISPTLGQGSEQYF
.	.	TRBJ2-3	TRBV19	TGTGCCAGTAGTATGGGTCGTACGCAGTATTTT	CASSMGRTQYF
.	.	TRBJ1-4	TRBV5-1	TGCGCCAGCAGCTTTGACATCCCGGGGACTAATGAAAAACTGTTTTTT	CASSFDIPGTNEKLFF
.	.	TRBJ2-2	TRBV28	TGTGCCAGCAGCTCTGGAGAGGCTACCGGGGAGCTGTTTTTT	CASSSGEATGELFF
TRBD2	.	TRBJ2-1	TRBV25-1	TGTGCCAGCAGTGAATATTGGACTAGCGGGAGCAACCATGAGCAGTTCTTC	CASSEYWTSGSNHEQFF
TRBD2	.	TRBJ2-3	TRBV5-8	TGTGCCAGCAGCTTGGGTGGGACTACCAGATCAGATACGCAGTATTTT	CASSLGGTTRSDTQYF